The T cell receptor (beta chain) under discussion was sequenced for a study of blood T cell repertoires in COVID-19 (dated by TCRdb to the early 2020s). With respect to the entire study: The collaborator samples originated in the United States, Italy and Spain and spanned the acute and convalescent phases of COVID-19. The dataset comprised deeply sampled blood TCRbeta repertoires from subjects exposed to, actively infected with, or recovered from COVID-19. The material from the prospective study consisted of cDNA or gDNA derived from T cells, B-cell-depleted T cells, or PBMCs. A de-identified subject ID, COVID-19 status, age in years and sex were almost always included in the sample metadata. Samples came from the ongoing ImmuneRACE study (first 160 participants) plus 1,254 subjects from 6 global collaborators. Where available, HLA class I and class II types were taken from metadata supplied by the sample provider and were not determined by assay-based typing. The repertoires were released in a freely available public database intended as a resource for research on the immune response to SARS-CoV-2.

For this clone: The target of this receptor is not known. No base qualities exist here, and no much larger clone lies one base off it.

Each collaborating institution followed its own protocols to collect whole blood in K2EDTA tubes. Collaborator samples were shipped for TCRbeta analysis as frozen whole blood, isolated PBMCs, or DNA extracted from either sample type. CDR1 ENHRY and CDR2 SYGVKD are derived from the germline V gene. Inclusive of the bounding cysteine and phenylalanine, the CDR3 is 15 residues long. The kept DNA is CDR3 alone, 45 bases in frame from the first base. Ends trimmed: V by 4 bases, J by 6 bases; bases unmatched to a gene: 7. Overall results and qualifications from the work: Clinical and demographic metadata were provided uncurated, with the amount varying by source and participant.

TCRbeta CDR3 regions were amplified from genomic DNA using the immunoSEQ Assay, a bias-controlled multiplex PCR. Concerning the study's data processing: Within the assay, amplification of reference gene primers was used to estimate how many nucleated cells each sample contained. To quantify the absolute abundance of each unique TCRbeta CDR3 rearrangement, sequence reads were collapsed and filtered. For each sample, productive Simpson clonality was calculated by taking the square root of Simpson's diversity index across productive rearrangements. TCRdb re-hosts the immuneACCESS table, in-frame sequences only. Its copies lack some clones; in the studies checked, an unresolved V gene accounts for under half of them, and the cause for the rest is not known. The V and J calls and the clone size are those of that table, but D and trimming were determined from the DNA. Here the sample has 25,000 to 35,000 clones; approximately 80% occur a single time. In total, the top ten clones hold about 1.8% of the sample.

The sequence joins TRBV10-3 to TRBJ1-5, with 9 middle bases fitting TRBD1. The sequenced sample consisted of peripheral blood. This clonotype was obtained from a man at least 80 years old with active or convalescent COVID-19. CDR3 loop: CAISGPGQGGQPQHF. The DNA sequence is TGTGCCATCAGTGGTCCGGGACAGGGAGGTCAGCCCCAGCATTTT.